A single T cell receptor (beta chain) is shown here with its context. The data stem from a study of CD8 T cells in Susac syndrome. Reverse transcription of roughly 0.45 to 1 ug RNA was carried out with random hexamers. TCRdb reprocessed the immunoSEQ multiplex PCR reads via MiXCR and lists one record per CDR3 protein. The table includes some 120,000 distinct CDR3 sequences, 90% to 95% detected once. CDR1 and CDR2 from the germline V gene are SGHDN and FVKESK. The ends were cut back, 4 bases at V and 10 bases at J, with 14 bases in the middle. The CDR3 spans 12 residues. The sample comprised CD8+ T cells from PBMCs. This chain links TRBV14 with TRBJ2-7; no clear D. This receptor was obtained from a human donor with Susac syndrome. CDR3 protein: CASSLTGGVQYF. The CDR3, as DNA: TGTGCCAGCAGCCTCACTGGCGGAGTCCAGTACTTC.